These 24 T cell receptor beta chains were all obtained from the same sample, sequenced in a study of immune heterogeneity within non-small cell lung tumors. TCR beta CDR3 was amplified by multiplex PCR using 32 V and 13 J primers. TCRdb processed the multiplex PCR reads anew with MiXCR; each CDR3 protein has one entry. The sample lists just over 3,500 distinct CDR3 sequences, 27% occurring once. Per sample, roughly 600 ng of bulk tumor genomic DNA was the template used. Doctors removed several biopsies from each primary tumor during surgery, keeping them far apart. Patients went through curative surgery, and their non-small cell lung cancer was untreated and newly diagnosed. Sequenced material: lung tumor tissue. The receptors originated from a man in his sixties with non-small cell lung cancer.

This clonotype was found once. One end of the junction fails to match germline, which may point to a read error. The rearrangement links TRBV15 to TRBJ1-5; 7 bases line up with TRBD1. The germline V gene has CDR1 LNHNV and CDR2 YYDKDF (reference sequence). The CDR3 has 14 residues. CDR3 sequence reads: CATNGGTDNHPQHF. The CDR3 DNA follows: TGTGCCACCAATGGTGGGACAGATAATCATCCCCAGCATTTT.

Note on this clonotype: A single base separates this from a much larger clone, so it may be a read error. This chain uses TRBV19 with TRBJ2-7, with a possible D match to TRBD2 (5 bases). CDR1 and CDR2 (germline): LNHDA, SQIVND (reference sequence). This CDR3 comprises 13 residues. CDR3 sequence reads: CSSSSRGGYEQYF. CDR3 DNA: TGTTCCAGTAGTAGCCGGGGTGGTTACGAGCAGTACTTC.

This clonotype ranks as medium-sized. The J gene is TRBJ2-5, the V gene TRBV7-8; D may be TRBD1 (5 bases). The V end lost 1 base, the J end lost 0 bases, and 6 bases lay between the germline ends. The CDR3 loop spans 14 amino acids. Per germline, CDR1 SGHVS and CDR2 FQNEAQ. As DNA, the CDR3 is TGTGCCAGCAGCTTAGGACAGTACCAAGAGACCCAGTACTTC. Protein sequence: CASSLGQYQETQYF. The full variable domain, its missing parts supplied by reference TRBV7-8 and TRBJ2-5, is GAGVSQSPRYKVAKRGQDVALRCDPISGHVSLFWYQQALGQGPEFLTYFQNEAQLDKSGLPSDRFFAERPEGSVSTLKIQRTQQEDSAVYLCASSLGQYQETQYFGPGTRLLVL.

V gene TRBV28 combines with J gene TRBJ2-2; possibly TRBD2 for D (6 bases). The CDR3 runs to 15 residues. Germline CDR1 MDHEN, CDR2 SYDVKM. Trimming took off 6 bases at V and 5 bases at J, with 16 bases between the two ends. CDR3 in DNA: TGTGCCAGCAGCCTTAGGAGGGCCGTTACCGGGGAGCTGTTTTTT. Amino acid sequence: CASSLRRAVTGELFF.

This chain connects TRBV20-1 to TRBJ2-6; TRBD1 matches at 10 bases. V lost 5 bases, J lost 4 bases, and 11 bases stayed unmatched. Germline V gene sequence: CDR1 DFQATT, CDR2 SNEGSKA (reference sequence). The CDR3 extends over 17 amino acids. For the CDR3, the DNA is TGCAGTGCTCGACCATCAGGGACAGGGGCGGGGGCCAACGTCCTGACTTTC. Amino acid sequence: CSARPSGTGAGANVLTF.

By sample share, this clonotype is medium-sized. V is TRBV12-3 or TRBV12-4 and J is TRBJ2-2; 9 nucleotides match TRBD2. The CDR3 contains 15 residues. With V trimmed by 3 bases and J by 6 bases, 5 bases remained unmatched. CDR3 residues: CASSFAGGRAGELFF. The CDR3 DNA sequence: TGTGCCAGCAGTTTTGCGGGAGGGCGGGCCGGGGAGCTGTTTTTT.

In this sample, this clonotype turned up a few times. The V and J genes are TRBV7-3 and TRBJ2-3; maybe TRBD2 (5 bases). The length of the CDR3 is 12 residues. CDR1 SGHTA and CDR2 FQGTGA come from the germline V gene. Trimming took 2 bases from V and 11 from J, leaving 11 bases between them. The CDR3 sequence is CASSLSDGVQYF. The CDR3 DNA is TGTGCCAGCAGCTTATCTGACGGGGTGCAGTATTTT.

By share, this clonotype counts as medium-sized (0.01 to 0.1%). This rearrangement joins TRBV5-5 to TRBJ1-2, with D hard to call. The CDR3 has 13 residues. CDR1 and CDR2 from the germline V gene are SGHKS and YYEKEE (reference sequence). Deletions cut 3 bases from V and 1 base from J, with 7 bases between. For the CDR3, the DNA is TGTGCCAGCAGCTCTGTAAATAACTATGGCTACACCTTC. It specifies CASSSVNNYGYTF.

In regard to this clonotype: One base away lies a much larger clone, so this may be a sequencing read error. The chain carries TRBV10-3 and TRBJ2-1; D is ambiguous. The CDR3 length is 12 residues. V was trimmed by 3 bases and J by 8 bases, leaving 8 bases between them. Germline V CDR1 and CDR2: ENHRY, SYGVKD. The CDR3 region has the DNA TGTGCCATCAGTGAAAGATGGTATGAGCAGTTCTTC. Amino acids: CAISERWYEQFF.

This clonotype is medium-sized. The chain carries TRBV4-1 and TRBJ1-2; D gene uncertain. V lost 5 bases to trimming and J lost 1 base, with 11 bases between them. The CDR3 consists of 14 residues. The germline gives CDR1 MGHRA, CDR2 YSYEKL. In DNA form, the CDR3 reads TGCGCCAGCAGCTTAAGTGGGGTTAACTATGGCTACACCTTC. Translation gives CASSLSGVNYGYTF.

This clonotype was observed a handful of times. This chain connects TRBV6-2 or TRBV6-3 to TRBJ2-7; D perhaps matches TRBD1 (5 bases). V was pared by 2 bases and J by 2 bases, with 13 bases between. The germline gives CDR1 MNHEY, CDR2 SVGEGT. CDR3 size: 15 residues. This chain's CDR3 is CASSYTGLNPYEQYF. As DNA, the CDR3 is TGTGCCAGCAGTTACACAGGCCTTAACCCCTACGAGCAGTACTTC.

The chain couples TRBV28 to TRBJ2-6, with 8 bases aligning to TRBD1. The V segment lost 7 bases and the J segment 4 bases; nucleotides outside the gene matches: 6. CDR1 is MDHEN and CDR2 is SYDVKM in the germline V gene. The CDR3 sequence is 15 residues long. The CDR3 sequence: CASTRGPSGANVLTF. The CDR3 DNA sequence: TGTGCCAGCACCAGGGGGCCTTCCGGGGCCAACGTCCTGACTTTC.

This clonotype was counted a few times. The V call is TRBV9, the J call TRBJ2-2; 10 bases align to TRBD1. CDR3 length: 17 amino acids. V shed 3 bases and J 4 bases; nucleotides not matched to a gene: 9. The V gene's germline CDR1 is SGDLS and CDR2 YYNGEE. CDR3 in amino acids: CASSDPGTGVGTGELFF. DNA for the CDR3: TGTGCCAGCAGCGACCCTGGGACAGGGGTCGGCACCGGGGAGCTGTTTTTT.

The chain recombines TRBV4-1 with TRBJ2-5; 11 bases match TRBD1. The CDR3 is 16 amino acids. The junction had 8 bases not matched to a gene; V was cut back by 2 bases and J by 6 bases. CDR1 and CDR2 (germline): MGHRA, YSYEKL. The CDR3 nucleotides are TGCGCCAGCAGCCAAACCGGGACAGGGGGAATAAAGACCCAGTACTTC. This gives the protein CASSQTGTGGIKTQYF.

In its sample, this clonotype is medium-sized. The V gene is TRBV28, the J gene TRBJ2-7; tentatively, D is TRBD2 (5 bases). The V and J ends lost 7 bases and 3 bases respectively, with 10 bases between them. The length of the CDR3 is 12 residues. Germline V CDR1 and CDR2: MDHEN, SYDVKM. The CDR3 bases are TGTGCCAGCACTCTAGCAGGCTACGAGCAGTACTTC. This gives the protein CASTLAGYEQYF.

This clonotype was counted a few times. The chain couples TRBV6-1 to TRBJ2-1, with TRBD2 matching 9 bases. With 5 bases clipped from V and 6 bases from J, the junction kept 8 bases outside the gene matches. Germline CDR1 is MNHNS and CDR2 is SASEGT. This CDR3 spans 15 amino acids. The CDR3 spells CASSYSGSLSNEQFF. CDR3 DNA sequence: TGTGCCAGCAGTTATAGCGGGAGCTTGTCCAATGAGCAGTTCTTC.

There are a few counts of this clonotype. One end of the junction is discordant with germline, which a read error may explain. The V and J genes are TRBV5-1 and TRBJ2-7; D is tentatively TRBD1 or TRBD2 (5 bases each). The CDR3 extends over 15 amino acids. CDR1 is SGHRS and CDR2 is YFSETQ in the germline V gene. The chain's CDR3 is CTSSLGTQNLGEQYF. CDR3 bases: TGCACCAGCAGCTTGGGGACCCAGAACCTGGGAGAGCAGTACTTC. Complete variable domain (other parts from reference TRBV5-1 and TRBJ2-7): KAGVTQTPRYLIKTRGQQVTLSCSPISGHRSVSWYQQTPGQGLQFLFEYFSETQRNKGNFPGRFSGRQFSNSRSEMNVSTLELGDSALYLCTSSLGTQNLGEQYFGPGTRLTVT.

With respect to this clonotype: A single base separates this from a much larger clone, so it may be a read error. V and J are TRBV20-1 and TRBJ2-7, with TRBD2 matching 9 bases. CDR1 and CDR2 from the germline V gene are DFQATT and SNEGSKA (reference sequence). This CDR3 has 13 amino acids. The chain's CDR3 is CSATGLAVYELYF. CDR3 in DNA: TGCAGTGCTACGGGACTAGCAGTATACGAGCTGTACTTC.

The V and J genes are TRBV5-1 and TRBJ1-6; TRBD1 might be the D (5 bases). CDR1 and CDR2 (germline): SGHRS, YFSETQ. The V gene lost 0 bases and the J gene lost 14 bases, with 15 bases spanning the gap. The CDR3 length is 14 residues. CDR3 region: CASSLEGQLGTLHF. The CDR3 DNA reads TGCGCCAGCAGCTTGGAGGGGCAACTCGGGACCCTCCACTTT.

By share, this clonotype ranks as large. The V and J genes are TRBV20-1 and TRBJ1-5; D gene ambiguous. Germline lookup yields CDR1 DFQATT and CDR2 SNEGSKA (reference sequence). There are 14 residues in the CDR3. Trimming took 5 bases from V and 0 from J, leaving 11 bases between them. For the CDR3, the DNA is TGCAGTGCTCCCTATGCACATAGCAATCAGCCCCAGCATTTT. Translation gives CSAPYAHSNQPQHF.

In regard to this clonotype: This may be a read error: a much more frequent sequence differs by one nucleotide. The chain couples TRBV4-1 to TRBJ1-2; maybe TRBD1 (5 bases). The CDR3 is 16 residues long. V was clipped by 1 base and J by 9 bases, with 21 bases between them. Per germline, CDR1 MGHRA and CDR2 YSYEKL. CDR3 in amino acids: CASSQGWSQGGGCYTF. The DNA for the CDR3 is TGCGCCAGCAGCCAAGGATGGAGTCAGGGCGGCGGGTGCTACACCTTC.

The V and J genes are TRBV6-1 and TRBJ2-3; the D gene is possibly TRBD1 (6 bases). The V gene lost 5 bases and the J gene lost 6 bases, with 18 bases spanning the gap. The V gene's germline CDR1 is MNHNS and CDR2 SASEGT. CDR3 length equals 15 residues. The CDR3 sequence: CASSQAGAARDTQYF. The CDR3 coding sequence is TGTGCCAGCAGTCAGGCAGGGGCCGCACGGGATACGCAGTATTTT.

On this clonotype itself: This clone may be a read error of a much larger clone one base away. The chain joins TRBV18 to TRBJ1-4; no clear D. The CDR3 extends over 16 amino acids. Trimming took 4 bases from V and 0 from J, leaving 12 bases between them. The germline gives CDR1 KGHSH, CDR2 LQKENI. In DNA, the CDR3 is TGTGCCAGCTCACGACAAGAACGGTCAACTAATGAAAAACTGTTTTTT. This codes for CASSRQERSTNEKLFF.

The gene calls are TRBV4-1 and TRBJ2-5; TRBD1 matches at 11 bases. With 2 bases clipped from V and 4 bases from J, the junction kept 6 bases outside the gene matches. This CDR3 spans 16 amino acids. CDR1 and CDR2 from the germline V gene are MGHRA and YSYEKL. CDR3 DNA: TGCGCCAGCAGCCAAACCGGGACAGGGGGAATAGAGACCCAGTACTTC. As protein: CASSQTGTGGIETQYF.